The subject of this entry is one TCR beta chain. Its antigen is unidentified. PCR involved 60 Vbeta and 13 Jbeta primers. Original processing notes: Counted up in a later analysis, unique TCR beta chains came to 65 million to 80 million, with some 9.9 million shared. The repertoire was sequenced with immunoSEQ multiplex PCR; TCRdb's copy has only in-frame clones and lacks some. For V, J and clone size, that table is used; D and trimming come from the DNA. The repertoire has 160,000 or so clones, 70% to 85% of them found once; the top ten carry under 7.5%. This sample was taken from a study of cytomegalovirus exposure and HLA in healthy donors. Study-level findings and limits: In a later analysis, TCR beta V- and J-gene trimming showed a link to a missense DCLRE1C variant. There were some public TCRs occurring in many donors, but most TCR sequences were rare. In vitro checks showed that a few CMV-associated chains really do target CMV antigens.

Trimming removed 2 bases at V and 0 bases at J, with 11 bases between. Germline lookup yields CDR1 SGHRS and CDR2 YFSETQ. The CDR3 sequence is 16 residues long. This clonotype originated in a man aged 50 to 60 in good health and CMV-seropositive. The material sequenced was PBMCs. V usage is TRBV5-1 and J usage is TRBJ2-2; D ambiguous. The CDR3 loop reads CASSFPPLANTGELFF. The DNA of the CDR3 is TGCGCCAGCAGCTTCCCCCCCCTAGCGAACACCGGGGAGCTGTTTTTT. Together with reference TRBV5-1 and TRBJ2-2, the CDR3 gives the full variable domain: KAGVTQTPRYLIKTRGQQVTLSCSPISGHRSVSWYQQTPGQGLQFLFEYFSETQRNKGNFPGRFSGRQFSNSRSEMNVSTLELGDSALYLCASSFPPLANTGELFFGEGSRLTVL.